What follows are 16 T cell receptor beta chains derived from one specimen sequenced in a study of response to subunit inactivated influenza vaccine. Via MiXCR, TCRdb re-called the RT-PCR reads, giving one row per CDR3 protein. The sample shows approximately 530,000 distinct CDR3 sequences, approximately 13% of them seen only once. The sequencing here drew on PBMCs from blood, taken 45 days after vaccination. These TCRs come from a man between 45 and 60 years old who received an inactivated influenza vaccine.

Concerning this clonotype itself: One base away lies a much larger clone, so this may be a sequencing read error. The chain has TRBV12-3 or TRBV12-4 and TRBJ1-4; the D is unclear. This CDR3 contains 14 residues. With 1 base removed from V and 11 bases from J, the gap between germline ends came to 14 bases. CDR3 region: CASSLGVLGGKLFF. The CDR3 region has the DNA TGTGCCAGCAGTTTAGGAGTGCTCGGAGGGAAACTGTTTTTT.

V and J are TRBV20-1 and TRBJ2-7; possibly TRBD1 for D (6 bases). This CDR3 is 13 amino acids long. Trimming stripped 1 base from V and 1 base from J, with 8 bases between. Per the germline V gene, CDR1 is DFQATT and CDR2 is SNEGSKA (reference sequence). The CDR3 DNA reads TGCAGTGCTAGAGGGGACACTTCCTACGAGCAGTACTTC. It encodes CSARGDTSYEQYF.

This clonotype showed up just a few times. V and J are TRBV20-1 and TRBJ2-7, with no clear D. Germline V gene sequence: CDR1 DFQATT, CDR2 SNEGSKA (reference sequence). V was cut by 0 bases and J by 3 bases, with 9 bases left in between. This CDR3 comprises 13 residues. CDR3: CSAREGTRYEQYF. CDR3 nucleotides: TGCAGTGCTAGAGAGGGCACTCGCTACGAGCAGTACTTC.

This clonotype was found a few times. CDR3 bases: TGTGCCAGCAGCTTACGGGAGACGAACACCGGGGAGCTGTTTTTT. Translating gives CASSLRETNTGELFF. This chain connects TRBV7-9 to TRBJ2-2; D is possibly TRBD2 (6 bases). Germline CDR1 reads SEHNR; CDR2 reads FQNEAQ (reference sequence). Trimming took 2 bases from V and 0 from J, leaving 7 bases between them. The CDR3 is 15 residues long.

V and J are TRBV12-3 or TRBV12-4 and TRBJ1-6; D is ambiguous. The CDR3 loop spans 13 amino acids. V lost 4 bases and J lost 9, with 10 bases in between. CDR3 in amino acids: CASSSGRSSPLHF. The CDR3 region has the DNA TGTGCCAGCAGTTCGGGGAGGAGTTCACCCCTCCACTTT.

This clonotype has ten or more counts. The chain joins TRBV3-1 to TRBJ2-3; 11 nucleotides line up with TRBD2. Germline V gives CDR1 LGHDT, CDR2 YNNKEL (reference sequence). After removal of 0 bases from V and 6 bases from J, the junction contained 14 bases not matched to a gene. The CDR3 has 19 amino acids. In DNA form, the CDR3 reads TGTGCCAGCAGCCAAGACGGGATCGGGACTAGCGGAGACGTTGATACGCAGTATTTT. Protein product: CASSQDGIGTSGDVDTQYF.

This clonotype was observed at least ten times. The chain employs TRBV12-3 or TRBV12-4 and TRBJ1-4; D is undetermined. The CDR3 length is 12 residues. Trimming left V 3 bases short and J 7 bases short, with 6 bases between. Here the CDR3 DNA reads TGTGCCAGCAGTTTTAACGGTGAAAAACTGTTTTTT. Protein sequence: CASSFNGEKLFF.

This chain connects TRBV5-1 to TRBJ2-1; D is ambiguous. The V gene's germline CDR1 is SGHRS and CDR2 YFSETQ. The ends were cut back, 0 bases at V and 2 bases at J, with 6 bases in the middle. This CDR3 is built from 14 residues. The CDR3 spells CASSLESPYNEQFF. As DNA, the CDR3 is TGCGCCAGCAGCTTGGAATCCCCCTACAATGAGCAGTTCTTC.

V is TRBV7-2 and J is TRBJ2-7, with TRBD2 matching over 7 bases. After removal of 1 base from V and 4 bases from J, the junction contained 10 bases not matched to a gene. This CDR3 comprises 16 residues. Germline lookup yields CDR1 SGHTA and CDR2 FQGNSA. The CDR3 nucleotides are TGTGCCAGCAGCTTAGGGAGCGGGATGAATAATTACGAGCAGTACTTC. The encoded protein is CASSLGSGMNNYEQYF.

This rearrangement joins TRBV11-3 to TRBJ2-1, with 8 bases aligning to TRBD1. The V and J ends lost 5 bases and 10 bases, in that order; junction bases with no gene match: 7. Germline V gene data show CDR1 as SGHNT and CDR2 as YENEEA. The CDR3 totals 13 residues. CDR3 amino acids: CASSPRTGSEQFF. CDR3 sequence (DNA): TGTGCCAGCAGCCCCCGGACAGGGTCGGAGCAGTTCTTC.

A few counts support this clonotype. This chain uses TRBV4-3 with TRBJ2-3; 11 bases fit TRBD2. The CDR3 runs to 17 residues. From germline, CDR1 is LGHNA and CDR2 YSLEER. Trimming at V came to 3 bases and at J to 0 bases, leaving 5 bases not matched to a gene. Here the CDR3 reads CASSQAGTSGSTDTQYF. The CDR3 bases are TGCGCCAGCAGCCAGGCCGGGACTAGCGGTAGCACAGATACGCAGTATTTT.

This clonotype was seen a handful of times. V gene TRBV6-5 combines with J gene TRBJ2-1; tentatively, D is TRBD2 (6 bases). Germline V gene lookup returns CDR1 MNHEY and CDR2 SVGAGI. CDR3 length: 15 residues. With 4 bases removed from V and 4 bases from J, the gap between germline ends came to 14 bases. The chain's CDR3 is CASSFGDGLYNEQFF. The CDR3, as DNA: TGTGCCAGCAGTTTCGGCGACGGACTATACAATGAGCAGTTCTTC.

This clonotype was counted between two and nine times. V gene TRBV24-1 combines with J gene TRBJ2-2; D is undetermined. CDR3 size: 11 residues. Trimming took off 0 bases at V and 8 bases at J, with 0 bases between the two ends. Germline-derived CDR1 and CDR2 are KGHDR and SFDVKD. In DNA, the CDR3 is TGTGCCACCAGTGATTTGGGGGAGCTGTTTTTT. The encoded protein is CATSDLGELFF.

This clonotype occurred a few times. The genes are TRBV7-2 and TRBJ1-1, with no clear D. Germline values: CDR1 SGHTA, CDR2 FQGNSA. The ends were cut back, 1 base at V and 4 bases at J, with 7 bases in the middle. The CDR3 totals 13 residues. DNA for the CDR3: TGTGCCAGCAGCTTAGATGGGTTCACTGAAGCTTTCTTT. Its protein product is CASSLDGFTEAFF. Full variable domain (missing parts from reference TRBV7-2 and TRBJ1-1): GAGVSQSPSNKVTEKGKDVELRCDPISGHTALYWYRQSLGQGLEFLIYFQGNSAPDKSGLPSDRFSAERTGGSVSTLTIQRTQQEDSAVYLCASSLDGFTEAFFGQGTRLTVV.

Ten or more counts support this clonotype. The V and J genes are TRBV20-1 and TRBJ2-7; no clear D. The CDR3 covers 13 residues. Germline values: CDR1 DFQATT, CDR2 SNEGSKA (reference sequence). V dropped 1 base and J dropped 2 bases, with 9 bases sitting between them. CDR3 region: CSARARNTYEQYF. The CDR3 DNA sequence: TGCAGTGCTAGAGCTAGGAACACCTACGAGCAGTACTTC.

This clonotype was seen ten or more times. V and J are TRBV4-2 and TRBJ2-5; 9 nucleotides line up with TRBD1. V lost 1 base, J lost 0 bases, and 3 bases stayed unmatched. Germline assignment: CDR1 LGHNA and CDR2 YNFKEQ. CDR3 length: 16 residues. Here the CDR3 reads CASSQAGQGYQETQYF. The DNA for the CDR3 is TGTGCCAGCAGCCAAGCAGGACAGGGGTACCAAGAGACCCAGTACTTC.